Shown below are 14 T cell receptor beta chains from a single sample sequenced in a study of cytomegalovirus exposure and HLA in healthy donors. It was with 60 Vbeta and 13 Jbeta primers that the PCR ran. Generated by immunoSEQ multiplex PCR, the TCRdb table keeps only in-frame clones and is missing some. The sample has about 270,000 clones; about nine tenths are singletons. The sequenced sample was PBMCs. These receptors came from a man between 40 and 49 years old in good health and CMV-seropositive.

A single count supports this clone. The chain recombines TRBV28 with TRBJ1-5, with 9 bases aligning to TRBD1. CDR3 length: 16 amino acids. From germline, CDR1 is MDHEN and CDR2 SYDVKM. Unmatched junction bases numbered 4, after V lost 4 bases and J lost 0 bases. The CDR3 loop is CASSYGQGYSNQPQHF. The CDR3 bases are TGTGCCAGCAGTTACGGACAGGGGTATAGCAATCAGCCCCAGCATTTT.

Details on this clone: The junction departs from germline at one end; a sequencing error may be responsible. CDR3 loop: CSSSDQGPNTEAFF. The CDR3 nucleotides are TGTTCCAGCAGCGATCAGGGCCCGAACACTGAAGCTTTCTTT. The gene calls are TRBV7-9 and TRBJ1-1, with a tentative D call TRBD1 (5 bases). The germline CDR1 and CDR2 sequences are SEHNR and FQNEAQ (reference sequence). The CDR3 has 14 amino acids.

About this clone itself: The same CDR3 also results from other DNA sequences found in this sample. The rearrangement uses TRBV6-5 and TRBJ2-5, with a tentative D call TRBD2 (6 bases). V dropped 1 base and J dropped 4 bases, with 7 bases sitting between them. Germline values: CDR1 MNHEY, CDR2 SVGAGI. There are 13 residues in the CDR3. This CDR3 reads CASSYLGGETQYF. Here the CDR3 DNA reads TGTGCCAGCAGTTACTTGGGGGGAGAGACCCAGTACTTC.

This rearrangement joins TRBV28 to TRBJ1-1; 7 bases map to TRBD1. CDR1 is MDHEN, CDR2 SYDVKM, per germline. V lost 4 bases to trimming and J lost 5 bases; unmatched junction nucleotides: 4. CDR3 length: 13 residues. Written as DNA, the CDR3 is TGTGCCAGCAGTTCGACAGGGTCGACTGAAGCTTTCTTT. Protein product: CASSSTGSTEAFF. The variable domain in full, completed from reference TRBV28 and TRBJ1-1, reads DVKVTQSSRYLVKRTGEKVFLECVQDMDHENMFWYRQDPGLGLRLIYFSYDVKMKEKGDIPEGYSVSREKKERFSLILESASTNQTSMYLCASSSTGSTEAFFGQGTRLTVV.

The V and J genes are TRBV6-1 and TRBJ2-7; D perhaps matches TRBD2 (6 bases). The length of the CDR3 is 15 residues. V was trimmed by 0 bases and J by 3 bases, leaving 12 bases between them. From germline, CDR1 is MNHNS and CDR2 SASEGT. CDR3 protein: CASSEAAQRVYEQYF. The CDR3 nucleotides read TGTGCCAGCAGTGAAGCGGCCCAGCGGGTCTACGAGCAGTACTTC.

Regarding this clone: Other DNA sequences in this sample translate to the same CDR3. The chain joins TRBV7-9 to TRBJ2-7, with no clear D. The CDR3 has 12 residues. CDR1 and CDR2 from the germline V gene are SEHNR and FQNEAQ (reference sequence). V lost 1 base, J lost 3 bases, and 4 bases lay in between. CDR3 nucleotide sequence: TGTGCCAGCAGCTTAGGGAGCTACGAGCAGTACTTC. Translation gives CASSLGSYEQYF.

This clone showed up just once. The gene calls are TRBV9 and TRBJ2-1; 14 bases agree with TRBD2. V was pared by 1 base and J by 7 bases, with 10 bases of the junction left unmatched. Looked up from germline, CDR1 is SGDLS and CDR2 is YYNGEE. The CDR3 has 18 amino acids. In DNA, the CDR3 is TGTGCCAGCAGCGTACCCCCCGGGACTAGCGGGAGCGGAAATGAGCAGTTCTTC. Translation gives CASSVPPGTSGSGNEQFF.

J is TRBJ2-1 and V is TRBV4-2; 11 bases are shared with TRBD2. With 1 base clipped from V and 5 bases from J, the junction kept 10 bases outside the gene matches. The CDR3 sequence is 18 residues long. From germline, CDR1 is LGHNA and CDR2 YNFKEQ. The CDR3 spells CASSQVGVGLAEDNEQFF. CDR3 in DNA: TGTGCCAGCAGCCAAGTGGGTGTGGGACTAGCGGAAGACAATGAGCAGTTCTTC.

This clone appeared a few times. The chain employs TRBV19 and TRBJ2-7; D is unclear. The CDR3 totals 11 residues. Germline V gene lookup returns CDR1 LNHDA and CDR2 SQIVND (reference sequence). V was cut by 5 bases and J by 2 bases, with 4 bases left in between. The CDR3 sequence: CASSSTYEQYF. The CDR3 nucleotides are TGTGCCAGTAGTTCTACCTACGAGCAGTACTTC.

This chain connects TRBV30 to TRBJ1-5; perhaps TRBD1 as D (5 bases). Trimming removed 1 base from V and 9 bases from J, with 13 bases in between. CDR1 is GTSNPN and CDR2 is SVGIG in the germline V gene (reference sequence). The length of the CDR3 is 13 residues. CDR3 in DNA: TGTGCCTGGAGTGAGGGGTCGTTGGGGCCCCAGCATTTT. Translating gives CAWSEGSLGPQHF.

The chain uses TRBV6-5 and TRBJ2-1, with D maybe TRBD1 (5 bases). Germline V gene sequence: CDR1 MNHEY, CDR2 SVGAGI. Between the trimmed V and J ends, which lost 7 bases and 7 bases, there was a span of 14 bases. The CDR3 contains 13 residues. CDR3: CASTPQGWNEQFF. In DNA, the CDR3 is TGTGCCAGCACCCCCCAGGGTTGGAATGAGCAGTTCTTC.

The rearrangement joins TRBV19 to TRBJ2-7, with D possibly TRBD1 on 5 matching bases. V was shortened by 6 bases and J by 5 bases, with 14 bases between the two germline ends. The germline CDR1 and CDR2 sequences are LNHDA and SQIVND (reference sequence). The CDR3 loop spans 13 amino acids. Written as DNA, the CDR3 is TGTGCCAGTAGCCCTCTATGGGGCCACGAGCAGTACTTC. This codes for CASSPLWGHEQYF.

The chain uses TRBV2 and TRBJ2-1, with a tentative D call TRBD1 (7 bases). The germline gives CDR1 SNHLY, CDR2 FYNNEI. CDR3 length: 13 residues. Trimming shortened V by 10 bases and J by 10 bases, and 20 bases separated the two germline ends. In nucleotides, the CDR3 is TGTGCCATTAATGCGGAGGGGGCGTTGGAGCAGTTCTTC. Amino acid sequence: CAINAEGALEQFF. The complete variable domain, with remaining parts taken from reference TRBV2 and TRBJ2-1, reads EPEVTQTPSHQVTQMGQEVILRCVPISNHLYFYWYRQILGQKVEFLVSFYNNEISEKSEIFDDQFSVERPDGSNFTLKIRSTKLEDSAMYFCAINAEGALEQFFGPGTRLTVL.

This clone was found once. The V gene is TRBV15, the J gene TRBJ2-1; TRBD2 might be the D (5 bases). V dropped 3 bases and J dropped 5 bases, with 14 bases sitting between them. The CDR3 length is 15 residues. CDR1 and CDR2 from the germline V gene are LNHNV and YYDKDF (reference sequence). The CDR3 loop is CATSSPGDFDNEQFF. The CDR3 bases are TGTGCCACCAGCAGCCCCGGGGATTTCGACAATGAGCAGTTCTTC.